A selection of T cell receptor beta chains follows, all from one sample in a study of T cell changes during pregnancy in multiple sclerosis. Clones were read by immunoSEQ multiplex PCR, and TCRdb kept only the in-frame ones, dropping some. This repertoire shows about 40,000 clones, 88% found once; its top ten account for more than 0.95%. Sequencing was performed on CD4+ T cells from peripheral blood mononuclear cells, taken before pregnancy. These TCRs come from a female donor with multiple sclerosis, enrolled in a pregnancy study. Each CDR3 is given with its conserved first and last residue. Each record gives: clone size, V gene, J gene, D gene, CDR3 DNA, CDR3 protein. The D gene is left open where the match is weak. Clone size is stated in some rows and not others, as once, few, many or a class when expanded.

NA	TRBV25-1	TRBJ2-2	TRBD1	TGTGCCAGCACCTCCGGGACAGCGAACACCGGGGAGCTGTTTTTT	CASTSGTANTGELFF
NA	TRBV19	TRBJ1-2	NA	TGTGCCAGTAGTATCGGCACAGGACGAAACTATGGCTACACCTTC	CASSIGTGRNYGYTF
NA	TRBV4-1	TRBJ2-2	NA	TGCGCCAGCAGCCTCCTAGGCACCGGGGAGCTGTTTTTT	CASSLLGTGELFF
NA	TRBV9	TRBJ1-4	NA	TGTGCCAGCAGCCTGGGGGGAGGGGACGAAAAACTGTTTTTT	CASSLGGGDEKLFF
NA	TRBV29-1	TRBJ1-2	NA	TGCAGCGCGGGGGAAGCGGACTATGGCTACACCTTC	CSAGEADYGYTF
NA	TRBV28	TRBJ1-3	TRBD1	TGTGCCAGCAGGCCCCCATCGGGACAGCGTTACACCATATATTTT	CASRPPSGQRYTIYF
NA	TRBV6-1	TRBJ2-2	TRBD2	TGTGCCAGCAGTGAAGAGATCGGACTAGCGGGAGTTTCCGGGGAGCTGTTTTTT	CASSEEIGLAGVSGELFF
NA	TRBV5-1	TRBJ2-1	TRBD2	TGCGCCAGCGGGATAGCGGGAGACGTCCACAATGAGCAGTTCTTC	CASGIAGDVHNEQFF
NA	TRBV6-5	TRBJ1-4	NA	TGTGCCAGCTCCCAGGGGACGGCTAATGAAAAACTGTTTTTT	CASSQGTANEKLFF
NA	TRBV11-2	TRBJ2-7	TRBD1	TGTGCCAGCAGCTTGCTTTGGACAGGGGTTAGTTACGAGCAGTACTTC	CASSLLWTGVSYEQYF
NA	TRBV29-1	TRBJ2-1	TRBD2	TGCAGCGCTTTAGCGGGAGATCCCTACAATGAGCAGTTCTTC	CSALAGDPYNEQFF
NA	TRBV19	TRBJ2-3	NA	TGTGCCAGTAGTATTCGCGGGCGCACAGATACGCAGTATTTT	CASSIRGRTDTQYF
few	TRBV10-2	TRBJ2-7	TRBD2	TGCGCCAGCAGCTCGGGGGGGTACGAGCAGTACTTC	CASSSGGYEQYF
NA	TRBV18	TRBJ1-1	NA	TGTGCCAGCTCACCACCGAGGGGAGGAGGCACTGAAGCTTTCTTT	CASSPPRGGGTEAFF
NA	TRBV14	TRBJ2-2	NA	TGTGCCAGCAGCCGGGCCGCGGGGACGAACACCGGGGAGCTGTTTTTT	CASSRAAGTNTGELFF
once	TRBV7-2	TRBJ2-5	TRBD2	TGTGCCAGCACCACAAGCGGGAGGGCGGGGGAGACCCAGTACTTC	CASTTSGRAGETQYF
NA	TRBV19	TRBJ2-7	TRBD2	TGTGCCAGTAGTTCCGGGACTAGCATCTCCTACGAGCAGTACTTC	CASSSGTSISYEQYF
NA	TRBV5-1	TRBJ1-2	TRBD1	TGCGCCAGCAGCTTGGACTACAGGGGGAGCTATGGCTACACCTTC	CASSLDYRGSYGYTF
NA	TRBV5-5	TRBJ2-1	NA	TGTGCCAGCAGCCTAGACTTCTATGAGCAGTTCTTC	CASSLDFYEQFF
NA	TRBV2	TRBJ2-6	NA	TGTGCCAGCAGCCCGACTTCTGGGGCCAACGTCCTGACTTTC	CASSPTSGANVLTF
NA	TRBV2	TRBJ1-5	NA	TGTGCCAGCACAGACACCTATAGCAATCAGCCCCAGCATTTT	CASTDTYSNQPQHF
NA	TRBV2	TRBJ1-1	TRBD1	TGTGTCTCCACGGACAGGCCGAACACTGAAGCTTTCTTT	CVSTDRPNTEAFF
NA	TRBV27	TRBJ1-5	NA	TGTGCCAGCAGATATAACAGGGAAGGCAATCAGCCCCAGCATTTT	CASRYNREGNQPQHF
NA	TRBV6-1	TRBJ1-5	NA	TGTGCCAGCAGTGAAGCCGGGGGGAGGGCGCGCAATCAGCCCCAGCATTTT	CASSEAGGRARNQPQHF
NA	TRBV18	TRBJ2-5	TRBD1	TGTGCCAGCTCACCACCGGGACAGGGGGGAGAGACCCAGTACTTC	CASSPPGQGGETQYF
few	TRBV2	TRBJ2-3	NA	TGTGCCAGCAGTGTACAGGGACGCACAGATACGCAGTATTTT	CASSVQGRTDTQYF
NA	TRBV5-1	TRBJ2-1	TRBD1	TGCGCCAGCAGCCTACTAGGGGGCTGGGTCGAGCAGTTCTTC	CASSLLGGWVEQFF
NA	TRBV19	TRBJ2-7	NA	TGTGCCAGTAGGCCACGAGGGGGTAACGAGCAGTACTTC	CASRPRGGNEQYF
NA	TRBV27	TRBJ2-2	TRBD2	TGTGCCAGCAGTTTATCGGCTGGACTAGCCAACACCGGGGAGCTGTTTTTT	CASSLSAGLANTGELFF
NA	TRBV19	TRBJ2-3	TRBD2	TGTGCCAGTAGTACCAGCGGGAGAACAGATACGCAGTATTTT	CASSTSGRTDTQYF
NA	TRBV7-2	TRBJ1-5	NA	TGTGCCAGCAGCCGTGACAACAGGGCAGGGCAGCCCCAGCATTTT	CASSRDNRAGQPQHF
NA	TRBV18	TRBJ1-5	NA	TGTGCCAGCTCACCAGGAGGGCAATATGGCAATCAGCCCCAGCATTTT	CASSPGGQYGNQPQHF
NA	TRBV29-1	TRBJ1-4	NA	TGCAGCGTTGAAGAAGGGGGTGAAAAACTGTTTTTT	CSVEEGGEKLFF
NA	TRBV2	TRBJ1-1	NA	TGTGCCAGCAGTGAAGGGCGCCTGGGCGCTGAAGCTTTCTTT	CASSEGRLGAEAFF
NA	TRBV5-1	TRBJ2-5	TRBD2	TGCGCCAGCAGCTTGGGACCCAGCGGGAGAGGAGAGACCCAGTACTTC	CASSLGPSGRGETQYF
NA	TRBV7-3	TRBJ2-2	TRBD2	TGTGCCAGCAGCCCCTCTAGCGGGAGGGCTGGCGGGGAGCTGTTTTTT	CASSPSSGRAGGELFF
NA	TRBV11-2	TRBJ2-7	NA	TGTGCCAGCAGCCCCCAAGGGGCCAGCTACGAGCAGTACTTC	CASSPQGASYEQYF
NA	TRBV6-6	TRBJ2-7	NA	TGTGCCAGCAATTCCCCCGCCTACGAGCAGTACTTC	CASNSPAYEQYF
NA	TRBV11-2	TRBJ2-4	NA	TGTGCCAGCAGCTTAGTTGGAGACTTAAACATTCAGTACTTC	CASSLVGDLNIQYF
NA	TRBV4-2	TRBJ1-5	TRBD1	TGTGCCAGCAGCCCCGACAGGGGTTGGGGCAATCAGCCCCAGCATTTT	CASSPDRGWGNQPQHF
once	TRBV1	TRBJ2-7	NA	TGCACCAGCAGCCAAGCCACTCCTAACCCGGGACTAGCGGGAGTTAATCTGGGCGAGCAGTACTTC	CTSSQATPNPGLAGVNLGEQYF
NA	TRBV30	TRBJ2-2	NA	TGTGCCTGGAGCGGCGGTCCTAACACCGGGGAGCTGTTTTTT	CAWSGGPNTGELFF
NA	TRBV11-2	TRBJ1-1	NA	TGTGCCAGCAGCTTAGGTCGGGCGGGTGAAGCTTTCTTT	CASSLGRAGEAFF
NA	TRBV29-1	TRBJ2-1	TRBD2	TGCAGCGTTGATGGGACTAGCGGGAGGGCCTATCCATACAATGAGCAGTTCTTC	CSVDGTSGRAYPYNEQFF
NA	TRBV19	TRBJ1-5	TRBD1	TGTGCCAGTACCCTATTCACAGGGGGAAACAATCAGCCCCAGCATTTT	CASTLFTGGNNQPQHF
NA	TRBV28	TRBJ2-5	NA	TGTGCCAGCAGTTCCCCTGCGACTCCCCAAGAGACCCAGTACTTC	CASSSPATPQETQYF
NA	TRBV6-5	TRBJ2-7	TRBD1	TGTGCCAGCAGGACAGGGGCGGGCTACGAGCAGTACTTC	CASRTGAGYEQYF
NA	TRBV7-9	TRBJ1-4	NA	TGTGCCAGCAGCTCCGGACAGACGATGAATGAAAAACTGTTTTTT	CASSSGQTMNEKLFF
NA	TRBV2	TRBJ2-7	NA	TGTGCCAGCAGTGAAGCGCTTCAAAGGAGCGAGCAGTACTTC	CASSEALQRSEQYF
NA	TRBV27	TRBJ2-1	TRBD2	TGTGCCAGCAGTTTACAGACTAGCGGGAGGCTAGGCAATGAGCAGTTCTTC	CASSLQTSGRLGNEQFF